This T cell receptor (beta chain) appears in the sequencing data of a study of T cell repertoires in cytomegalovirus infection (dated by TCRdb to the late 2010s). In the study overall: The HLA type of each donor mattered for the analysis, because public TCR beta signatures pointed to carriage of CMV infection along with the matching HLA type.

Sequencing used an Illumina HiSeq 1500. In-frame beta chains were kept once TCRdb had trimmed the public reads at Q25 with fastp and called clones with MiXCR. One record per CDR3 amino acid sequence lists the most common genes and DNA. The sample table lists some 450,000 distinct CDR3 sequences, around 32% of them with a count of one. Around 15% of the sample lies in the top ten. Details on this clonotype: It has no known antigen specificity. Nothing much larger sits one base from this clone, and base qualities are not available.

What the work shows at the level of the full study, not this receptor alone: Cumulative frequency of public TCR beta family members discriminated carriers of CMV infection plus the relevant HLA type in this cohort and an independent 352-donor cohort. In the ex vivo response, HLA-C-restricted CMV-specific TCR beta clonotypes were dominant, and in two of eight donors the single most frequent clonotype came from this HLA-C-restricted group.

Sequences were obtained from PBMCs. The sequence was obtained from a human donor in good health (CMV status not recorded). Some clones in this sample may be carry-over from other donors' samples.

The base sequence is TGTGCCAGCAGGGGACTAGCGGGGGAGTACGAGCAGTACTTC. It translates to CASRGLAGEYEQYF. The rearrangement combines TRBV28 with TRBJ2-7; the central 14 bases match TRBD2. Taken from the germline V gene, the CDR1 and CDR2 loops are MDHEN and SYDVKM. Inclusive of the bounding cysteine and phenylalanine, the CDR3 is 14 residues long. The retained sequence is limited to the CDR3, 42 bases, with the frame set at the first base. V trim: 6 bases; J trim: 4 bases; unmatched bases: 2.